Below, 32 T cell receptor beta chains from the same sample are listed, as sequenced in a study of PD-L1 blockade in urothelial cancer. Stated time point: peripheral blood 6 weeks after treatment start. Using immunoSEQ multiplex PCR, the repertoire was profiled, and TCRdb retains in-frame clones only, with some absent. Of around 80,000 clones detected, roughly 90% appear once; the ten largest clones hold about 0.87%. Sequences were derived from PBMCs, sampled around atezolizumab (anti-PD-L1) treatment. The source is an elderly woman with urothelial cancer.

The chain has TRBV2 and TRBJ1-5; 8 positions match TRBD1. The CDR3 runs 14 residues. CDR1 and CDR2 (germline): SNHLY, FYNNEI. After removal of 6 bases from V and 3 bases from J, the junction contained 4 bases not matched to a gene. The CDR3 DNA reads TGTGCCAGCAGGGGACAGGCTATCAATCAGCCCCAGCATTTT. This codes for CASRGQAINQPQHF.

The chain is built from TRBV11-2 and TRBJ2-5, with TRBD2 identical over 13 bases. The CDR3 is made up of 16 amino acids. J gave up 6 bases and V 5 bases, and 9 bases lay outside the gene matches. Germline V lookup: CDR1 SGHAT, CDR2 FQNNGV. CDR3 protein: CASSLGLAGAVKTQYF. The CDR3 DNA reads TGTGCCAGCAGCCTCGGACTAGCGGGAGCCGTGAAGACCCAGTACTTC.

As concerns this clone: The same CDR3 is also encoded by other DNA sequences in this sample. The chain uses TRBV2 and TRBJ1-3, with 9 bases identical to TRBD1. V was pared by 6 bases and J by 1 base, with 1 base of the junction left unmatched. Germline V gene sequence: CDR1 SNHLY, CDR2 FYNNEI. The CDR3 contains 14 residues. CDR3 protein: CASRDRGSGNTIYF. In DNA form, the CDR3 reads TGTGCCAGCAGGGACAGGGGATCTGGAAACACCATATATTTT.

The chain carries TRBV2 and TRBJ1-5; maybe TRBD1 (5 bases). V was cut by 5 bases and J by 0 bases, with 14 bases left in between. Germline V gene lookup returns CDR1 SNHLY and CDR2 FYNNEI. CDR3 length equals 16 residues. CDR3 DNA sequence: TGTGCCAGCAGTTGGGGAGGACACGCTAGCAATCAGCCCCAGCATTTT. Its protein is CASSWGGHASNQPQHF.

This chain links TRBV10-3 with TRBJ1-2; tentative D call: TRBD1 (5 bases). V dropped 6 bases and J dropped 8 bases, with 19 bases sitting between them. Germline loops: CDR1 ENHRY, CDR2 SYGVKD. The CDR3 sequence is 14 residues long. CDR3 bases: TGTGCCATCAGCGACACTGGGGGGATAGTAGGCTACACCTTC. This translates into CAISDTGGIVGYTF.

The gene calls are TRBV28 and TRBJ1-1; D gene unclear. The V gene lost 2 bases and the J gene lost 4 bases, with 17 bases spanning the gap. This CDR3 has 16 residues. Germline CDR1 reads MDHEN; CDR2 reads SYDVKM. The CDR3 DNA sequence: TGTGCCAGCAGTTTACTAATCGGTAGCGTTGGCACTGAAGCTTTCTTT. This gives the protein CASSLLIGSVGTEAFF.

The V gene is TRBV7-8, the J gene TRBJ2-4; D is perhaps TRBD1 (5 bases). Trimming pared 0 bases from V and 6 bases from J, leaving 15 bases between. CDR3 length: 16 residues. Germline CDR1 is SGHVS and CDR2 is FQNEAQ. Here the CDR3 DNA reads TGTGCCAGCAGCTTAGCTATAGGGCAGGGTGGAAACATTCAGTACTTC. This gives the protein CASSLAIGQGGNIQYF. Supplemented by reference TRBV7-8 and TRBJ2-4, the full variable domain reads GAGVSQSPRYKVAKRGQDVALRCDPISGHVSLFWYQQALGQGPEFLTYFQNEAQLDKSGLPSDRFFAERPEGSVSTLKIQRTQQEDSAVYLCASSLAIGQGGNIQYFGAGTRLSVL.

The chain recombines TRBV2 with TRBJ2-1; 8 nucleotides match TRBD2. Germline V CDR1 and CDR2: SNHLY, FYNNEI. The CDR3 runs 15 residues. The trim removed 6 bases at V and 0 bases at J, leaving 4 bases unmatched. CDR3 loop: CASRSSGSSYNEQFF. CDR3 sequence (DNA): TGTGCCAGCAGATCCAGCGGGAGCTCCTACAATGAGCAGTTCTTC.

This chain joins TRBV19 and TRBJ2-1; 8 nucleotides agree with TRBD2. CDR3 length: 15 amino acids. CDR1 LNHDA and CDR2 SQIVND come from the germline V gene (reference sequence). The ends lost 2 bases at V and 7 bases at J; junction bases unmatched: 7. CDR3 protein: CASSIQSGRWNEQFF. CDR3 DNA: TGTGCCAGTAGTATACAAAGCGGGAGATGGAATGAGCAGTTCTTC.

The J gene is TRBJ1-2, the V gene TRBV5-6; TRBD1 matches at 7 bases. Losses at the gene ends were 2 bases for V and 2 bases for J; bases not matched to a gene: 3. This CDR3 spans 14 amino acids. CDR1 is SGHDT and CDR2 is YYEEEE in the germline V gene. The CDR3 DNA follows: TGTGCCAGCAGCTTACCGGGACAGAACTATGGCTACACCTTC. Translated: CASSLPGQNYGYTF. Together with reference TRBV5-6 and TRBJ1-2, the CDR3 gives the full variable domain: DAGVTQSPTHLIKTRGQQVTLRCSPKSGHDTVSWYQQALGQGPQFIFQYYEEEERQRGNFPDRFSGHQFPNYSSELNVNALLLGDSALYLCASSLPGQNYGYTFGSGTRLTVV.

V gene TRBV5-1 combines with J gene TRBJ1-3, with TRBD1 matching over 8 bases. The CDR3 sequence is 17 residues long. Trimming cost V 1 base and J 3 bases; bases outside gene matches: 9. Germline CDR1 is SGHRS and CDR2 is YFSETQ. In DNA form, the CDR3 reads TGCGCCAGCAGCTTGAGGACCTCAGGGGGCGTTGGAAACACCATATATTTT. The encoded protein is CASSLRTSGGVGNTIYF. The full variable domain, its missing parts supplied by reference TRBV5-1 and TRBJ1-3, is KAGVTQTPRYLIKTRGQQVTLSCSPISGHRSVSWYQQTPGQGLQFLFEYFSETQRNKGNFPGRFSGRQFSNSRSEMNVSTLELGDSALYLCASSLRTSGGVGNTIYFGEGSWLTVV.

V is TRBV28 and J is TRBJ2-7; no clear D gene. The CDR3 contains 13 residues. The V gene lost 4 bases and the J gene lost 2 bases, with 9 bases spanning the gap. Germline V gene sequence: CDR1 MDHEN, CDR2 SYDVKM. The CDR3 protein is CASSSEQPYEQYF. Written as DNA, the CDR3 is TGTGCCAGCAGTTCAGAACAGCCCTACGAGCAGTACTTC.

The chain links TRBV27 to TRBJ1-2, with 7 bases fitting TRBD1. The CDR3 consists of 13 residues. Germline V gives CDR1 MNHEY, CDR2 SMNVEV (reference sequence). Trimming took 5 bases from V and 4 from J; bases not matched to a gene: 4. CDR3 sequence: CASSPTGTYGYTF. Here the CDR3 DNA reads TGTGCCAGCAGTCCGACAGGGACCTATGGCTACACCTTC.

The chain carries TRBV5-6 and TRBJ2-1; D unresolved. V shed 2 bases and J shed 8 bases, with 5 bases lying between them. Germline V lookup: CDR1 SGHDT, CDR2 YYEEEE. The CDR3 length is 11 residues. The CDR3 spells CASSFSHEQFF. The DNA of the CDR3 is TGTGCCAGCAGCTTTAGCCATGAGCAGTTCTTC.

V and J are TRBV28 and TRBJ2-1; TRBD2 matches 10 bases. The trim removed 7 bases at V and 8 bases at J, leaving 5 bases unmatched. The CDR3 spans 13 residues. CDR1 is MDHEN, CDR2 SYDVKM, per germline. CDR3 DNA sequence: TGTGCCAGCACTAGCGGGAGTCCCGATGAGCAGTTCTTC. Translated, it gives CASTSGSPDEQFF.

This chain links TRBV9 with TRBJ2-7; D might be TRBD2 (6 bases). The CDR3 is 14 residues long. CDR1 and CDR2 from the germline V gene are SGDLS and YYNGEE. Trimming took off 0 bases at V and 6 bases at J, with 13 bases between the two ends. The DNA of the CDR3 is TGTGCCAGCAGCGTAGGGACTATGTCTTTCGAGCAGTACTTC. This sequence encodes CASSVGTMSFEQYF.

The chain is built from TRBV5-5 and TRBJ1-1; D gene unclear. Looked up from germline, CDR1 is SGHKS and CDR2 is YYEKEE (reference sequence). The V end lost 3 bases, the J end lost 4 bases, and 7 bases lay between the germline ends. The CDR3 runs 12 residues. CDR3 nucleotides: TGTGCCAGCAGCTCCCCGTCCACTGAAGCTTTCTTT. Translating gives CASSSPSTEAFF.

This chain uses TRBV27 with TRBJ2-7; 7 bases fit TRBD2. The ends lost 2 bases at V and 0 bases at J; junction bases unmatched: 7. The CDR3 loop spans 16 amino acids. Germline CDR1 MNHEY, CDR2 SMNVEV (reference sequence). In DNA form, the CDR3 reads TGTGCCAGCAGTTTAGCTGCGGGGGTACCCTCCTACGAGCAGTACTTC. Translated, it gives CASSLAAGVPSYEQYF.

V is TRBV7-3 and J is TRBJ2-2; 8 nucleotides align to TRBD1. This CDR3 is built from 16 residues. From germline, CDR1 is SGHTA and CDR2 FQGTGA. V was pared by 5 bases and J by 5 bases, with 10 bases of the junction left unmatched. As DNA, the CDR3 is TGTGCCAGCAGCCTACCGTCAGGGGGCCGTACCGGGGAGCTGTTTTTT. Amino acid sequence: CASSLPSGGRTGELFF.

The chain uses TRBV29-1 and TRBJ1-5, with 7 bases that match TRBD1. The CDR3 is 14 residues long. The V and J ends lost 7 bases and 5 bases, in that order; junction bases with no gene match: 11. Germline CDR1 reads SQVTM; CDR2 reads ANQGSEA. The CDR3 loop reads CSAAVGTADQPQHF. The CDR3, as DNA: TGCAGCGCCGCCGTAGGGACAGCCGATCAGCCCCAGCATTTT.

In its sample, this clone was seen a few times. The rearrangement joins TRBV27 to TRBJ1-5, with D perhaps matching TRBD1 (6 bases). This CDR3 has 16 amino acids. Looked up from germline, CDR1 is MNHEY and CDR2 is SMNVEV (reference sequence). Trimming took off 4 bases at V and 3 bases at J, with 16 bases between the two ends. The CDR3 sequence is CASSSLGGLINQPQHF. As DNA, the CDR3 is TGTGCCAGCAGTTCCCTCGGGGGGCTAATCAATCAGCCCCAGCATTTT.

The V gene is TRBV28, the J gene TRBJ2-3, with D possibly matching TRBD2 (6 bases). The germline V and J ends were trimmed by 3 bases and 1 base, with 14 bases remaining between them. This CDR3 comprises 16 residues. CDR1 is MDHEN and CDR2 is SYDVKM in the germline V gene. CDR3 DNA: TGTGCCAGCAGTTTTGGCGGGACTCACGGCACAGATACGCAGTATTTT. Its translation: CASSFGGTHGTDTQYF.

The genes are TRBV30 and TRBJ2-1, with 10 bases matching TRBD2. Trimming at V came to 2 bases and at J to 6 bases, leaving 4 bases not matched to a gene. Looked up from germline, CDR1 is GTSNPN and CDR2 is SVGIG (reference sequence). The CDR3 sequence is 14 residues long. Here the CDR3 DNA reads TGTGCCTGGAGTTCAGCGGGAGGGGCCAATGAGCAGTTCTTC. As protein: CAWSSAGGANEQFF.

The chain recombines TRBV14 with TRBJ2-7, with 7 bases lining up with TRBD1. The CDR3 is made up of 14 amino acids. V trimming: 2 bases; J trimming: 12 bases; junction bases outside the gene matches: 13. Germline loops: CDR1 SGHDN, CDR2 FVKESK. The CDR3 here is CASSQTQGVDPRYF. In nucleotides, the CDR3 is TGTGCCAGCAGCCAAACTCAGGGGGTTGACCCGCGGTACTTC.

The chain uses TRBV25-1 and TRBJ2-3; D gene unclear. V was clipped by 4 bases and J by 3 bases, with 8 bases between them. The germline CDR1 and CDR2 sequences are MGHDK and SYGVNS. The CDR3 totals 13 residues. Here the CDR3 DNA reads TGTGCCAGCAGTGGCGATCGAACAGATACGCAGTATTTT. Translating gives CASSGDRTDTQYF.

This CDR3 is CASSTGTGGRETQYF. For the CDR3, the DNA is TGTGCCAGTAGTACCGGGACAGGGGGCAGGGAGACCCAGTACTTC. This rearrangement joins TRBV19 to TRBJ2-5, with 12 positions matching TRBD1. The CDR3 runs 15 residues. Germline V gives CDR1 LNHDA, CDR2 SQIVND (reference sequence). V trimming: 4 bases; J trimming: 5 bases; junction bases outside the gene matches: 5. The complete variable domain, with remaining parts taken from reference TRBV19 and TRBJ2-5, reads DGGITQSPKYLFRKEGQNVTLSCEQNLNHDAMYWYRQDPGQGLRLIYYSQIVNDFQKGDIAEGYSVSREKKESFPLTVTSAQKNPTAFYLCASSTGTGGRETQYFGPGTRLLVL.

The chain recombines TRBV19 with TRBJ1-1; a weak D match, TRBD1 (6 bases). Between the trimmed V and J ends, which lost 5 bases and 5 bases, there was a span of 9 bases. The CDR3 has 12 amino acids. Per germline, CDR1 LNHDA and CDR2 SQIVND (reference sequence). The CDR3 nucleotides are TGTGCCAGTAGTTTACAGGGAACTGAAGCTTTCTTT. Protein sequence: CASSLQGTEAFF. Using reference TRBV19 and TRBJ1-1 for the parts outside the CDR3, the full variable domain is DGGITQSPKYLFRKEGQNVTLSCEQNLNHDAMYWYRQDPGQGLRLIYYSQIVNDFQKGDIAEGYSVSREKKESFPLTVTSAQKNPTAFYLCASSLQGTEAFFGQGTRLTVV.

The V and J genes are TRBV20-1 and TRBJ2-3, with TRBD2 matching 7 bases. CDR1 is DFQATT, CDR2 SNEGSKA, per germline (reference sequence). The CDR3 sequence is 11 residues long. J gave up 5 bases and V 6 bases, and 2 bases lay outside the gene matches. CDR3 sequence reads: CSAPGGDTQYF. Here the CDR3 DNA reads TGCAGTGCCCCGGGAGGAGATACGCAGTATTTT.

This chain links TRBV6-1 with TRBJ2-5; 8 bases match TRBD2. Germline CDR1 MNHNS, CDR2 SASEGT. The CDR3 covers 15 residues. Unmatched junction bases numbered 14, after V lost 7 bases and J lost 7 bases. The CDR3 coding sequence is TGTGCCAGCATTGAGGGGACTAGTCAAATCGGGACCCAGTACTTC. This gives the protein CASIEGTSQIGTQYF.

The chain links TRBV6-6 to TRBJ1-1; 7 bases fit TRBD1. Germline V gives CDR1 MNHNY, CDR2 SVGAGI (reference sequence). The CDR3 extends over 15 amino acids. V dropped 10 bases and J dropped 1; count of bases not matched to a gene: 12. This chain's CDR3 is CATGGEQGQNTEAFF. DNA for the CDR3: TGTGCCACGGGGGGGGAACAGGGGCAGAACACTGAAGCTTTCTTT.

The chain joins TRBV19 to TRBJ1-3; maybe TRBD1 (5 bases). Deletions cut 6 bases from V and 0 bases from J, with 9 bases between. The CDR3 covers 14 residues. The germline V gene encodes CDR1 LNHDA and CDR2 SQIVND (reference sequence). The CDR3 bases are TGTGCCAGTAGCGTTGACAGCTCTGGAAACACCATATATTTT. It yields the protein CASSVDSSGNTIYF.

The chain uses TRBV18 and TRBJ2-1; TRBD1 matches 9 bases. Unmatched junction bases numbered 7, after V lost 0 bases and J lost 7 bases. This CDR3 spans 16 amino acids. CDR1 is KGHSH, CDR2 LQKENI, per germline. In DNA, the CDR3 is TGTGCCAGCTCACCACCGGGACAGGGCTCGGAGAATGAGCAGTTCTTC. Protein product: CASSPPGQGSENEQFF.